The TCR beta chain under discussion was sequenced for a study of T cells expressing NK-cell markers. TCRdb re-called the 5' RACE reads; one entry per CDR3 protein, DNA not given. In all, the sample yields 200,000 to 300,000 distinct CDR3 sequences. Germline V gives CDR1 SGHTA, CDR2 FQGNSA. This CDR3 comprises 14 residues. Study-wide results and caveats: Several of the donors carried dominant NKG2C+ clonotypes that took up roughly 1.0-8% of their CD8+ T cells.

To note about this clonotype: Its antigen is still unknown.

The chain recombines TRBV7-2 with TRBJ1-6; the D call of TRBD1 rests on TCRdb alone, since no DNA is present to check it. This clonotype was sampled from a woman aged 18 to 69 in good health. Sequencing was performed on blood T cells: a sorted CD56 or NKG2C T cell subset, CD4+ or CD8+ T cells, or bulk PBMC T cells (not recorded which). The CDR3: CASSPRDRGSPLHF. Full variable domain (remainder filled in from reference TRBV7-2 and TRBJ1-6): GAGVSQSPSNKVTEKGKDVELRCDPISGHTALYWYRQSLGQGLEFLIYFQGNSAPDKSGLPSDRFSAERTGGSVSTLTIQRTQQEDSAVYLCASSPRDRGSPLHFGNGTRLTVT.